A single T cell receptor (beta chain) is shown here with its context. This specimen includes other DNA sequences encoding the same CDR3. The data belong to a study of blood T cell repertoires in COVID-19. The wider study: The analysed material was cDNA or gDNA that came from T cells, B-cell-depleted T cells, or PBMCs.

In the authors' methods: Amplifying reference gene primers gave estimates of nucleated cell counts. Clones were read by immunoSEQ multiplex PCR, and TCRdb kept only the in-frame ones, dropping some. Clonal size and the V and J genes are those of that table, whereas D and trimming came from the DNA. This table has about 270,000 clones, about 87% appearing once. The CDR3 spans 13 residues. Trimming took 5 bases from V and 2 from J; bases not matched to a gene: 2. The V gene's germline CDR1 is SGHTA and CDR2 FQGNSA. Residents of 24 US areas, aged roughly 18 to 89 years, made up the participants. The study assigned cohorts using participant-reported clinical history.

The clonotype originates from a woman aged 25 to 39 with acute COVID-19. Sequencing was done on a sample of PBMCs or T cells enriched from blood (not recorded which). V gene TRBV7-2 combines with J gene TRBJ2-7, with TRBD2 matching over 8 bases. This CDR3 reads CASSPGGAYEQYF. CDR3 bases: TGTGCCAGCAGCCCCGGGGGGGCCTACGAGCAGTACTTC. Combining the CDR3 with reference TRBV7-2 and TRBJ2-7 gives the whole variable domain GAGVSQSPSNKVTEKGKDVELRCDPISGHTALYWYRQSLGQGLEFLIYFQGNSAPDKSGLPSDRFSAERTGGSVSTLTIQRTQQEDSAVYLCASSPGGAYEQYFGPGTRLTVT.